The 2 T cell receptor beta chains in this list originate from one sample, sequenced in a study of T cells expressing NK-cell markers (TCRdb year 2020). The library relied on 5' RACE. The instrument given in TCRdb is Illumina HiSeq 2000. TCRdb reprocessed the reads; each CDR3 protein sequence makes one entry, and DNA is unavailable. The sample's table lists a count of over 100,000 distinct CDR3 sequences. Under 20% of the sample goes to the ten largest clones. The specimen was blood T cells: a sorted CD56 or NKG2C T cell subset, CD4+ or CD8+ T cells, or bulk PBMC T cells (not recorded which). Receptor source: a woman between 18 and 70 years old in good health.

The rearrangement uses TRBV5-1 and TRBJ2-5. The CDR3 is made up of 17 amino acids. Per the germline V gene, CDR1 is SGHRS and CDR2 is YFSETQ. The CDR3 sequence: CASSLSGPETYYPTQYF.

The chain is built from TRBV4-3 and TRBJ2-7; TCRdb names TRBD2, which stays unverified in the absence of DNA. The length of the CDR3 is 16 residues. In germline, CDR1 is LGHNA, CDR2 YSLEER. The chain's CDR3 is CASSQEISGNSYEQYF.